Listed below are T cell receptor beta chains from one sample, sequenced in a study of cytomegalovirus exposure and HLA in healthy donors. The method was immunoSEQ multiplex PCR; TCRdb's version includes in-frame clones alone and lacks a portion of them. This sample has about 160,000 clones, with over 75% found just once. The sequenced material came from PBMCs. These receptors were obtained from a woman aged 50 to 65 in good health and CMV-seropositive. Each CDR3 is given with its conserved first and last residue. D genes are given only for firm matches. Clone size is shown for a subset of rows, as once, few, many or a class of expanded clone.

abundance	d_gene	v_gene	j_gene	CDR3aa	CDR3nt
.	TRBD2	TRBV10-3	TRBJ2-1	CAISAGLAGVEQFF	TGTGCCATCAGCGCCGGACTAGCGGGAGTAGAGCAGTTCTTC
.	TRBD2	TRBV5-6	TRBJ2-1	CASSLGGGDNEQFF	TGTGCCAGCAGCTTGGGCGGGGGGGACAATGAGCAGTTCTTC
.	.	TRBV7-2	TRBJ1-1	CASSFTSSPIEAFF	TGTGCCAGCAGCTTCACTTCCTCCCCAATTGAGGCTTTCTTT
.	TRBD2	TRBV5-4	TRBJ2-1	CASSLAWKSSGRSYNEQFF	TGTGCCAGCAGCTTGGCTTGGAAGTCTAGCGGGAGATCCTACAATGAGCAGTTCTTC
.	.	TRBV5-4	TRBJ2-2	CASSVDRTNTGELFF	TGTGCCAGCAGCGTTGACAGGACGAACACCGGGGAGCTGTTTTTT
.	TRBD1	TRBV10-3	TRBJ1-2	CAISALTGRDGYTF	TGTGCCATCAGTGCCTTGACAGGGCGCGATGGCTACACCTTC
.	.	TRBV7-8	TRBJ1-1	CASSLAGGGTEAFF	TGTGCCAGCAGCTTAGCTGGGGGCGGCACTGAAGCTTTCTTT
once	.	TRBV5-1	TRBJ1-1	CASSSVGGNTEAFF	TGCGCCAGCAGCTCGGTGGGGGGTAACACTGAAGCTTTCTTT
.	TRBD2	TRBV7-8	TRBJ2-5	CASSPRNGGDRTSGKETQYF	TGTGCCAGCAGCCCACGAAACGGGGGTGATAGGACTAGCGGGAAAGAGACCCAGTACTTC
.	.	TRBV28	TRBJ2-7	CASSFPLKPVTSEQYF	TGTGCCAGCAGTTTTCCCCTGAAGCCGGTAACTAGCGAGCAGTACTTC
once	.	TRBV19	TRBJ2-7	CASSTRRGYEQYF	TGTGCCAGTAGTACTCGACGGGGCTACGAGCAGTACTTC
.	TRBD2	TRBV10-2	TRBJ2-3	CASSDGGGWTDTQYF	TGCGCCAGCAGTGATGGGGGGGGATGGACAGATACGCAGTATTTT
.	.	TRBV5-6	TRBJ2-1	CASSVLANEQFF	TGTGCCAGCAGCGTATTGGCCAATGAGCAGTTCTTC
few	.	TRBV2	TRBJ1-5	CASSGTAGEQPQHF	TGTGCCAGCAGCGGAACGGCAGGGGAACAGCCCCAGCATTTT
.	TRBD2	TRBV2	TRBJ2-7	CASSVLAGVYEQYF	TGTGCCAGCAGTGTCCTAGCGGGAGTGTACGAGCAGTACTTC
.	TRBD2	TRBV30	TRBJ2-5	CAWSQGLAGETQYF	TGTGCCTGGAGTCAGGGACTAGCGGGAGAGACCCAGTACTTC
.	.	TRBV9	TRBJ2-5	CASSVGVEETQYF	TGTGCCAGCAGCGTCGGTGTGGAAGAGACCCAGTACTTC
.	.	TRBV4-1	TRBJ1-1	CASSQELATMNTEAFF	TGCGCCAGCAGCCAAGAGTTGGCAACAATGAACACTGAAGCTTTCTTT
.	.	TRBV5-4	TRBJ1-3	CASSQGSGNTIYF	TGTGCCAGCAGTCAGGGATCTGGAAACACCATATATTTT
once	TRBD1	TRBV30	TRBJ1-1	CAWSDRGRITEAFF	TGTGCCTGGAGTGATAGGGGGCGGATTACTGAAGCTTTCTTT
.	TRBD1	TRBV4-3	TRBJ1-1	CASSQDGTGYTEAFF	TGCGCCAGCAGCCAAGACGGGACAGGTTACACTGAAGCTTTCTTT
.	TRBD1	TRBV27	TRBJ2-1	CASRKNGGGQGGYNEQFF	TGTGCCAGCAGAAAAAATGGCGGGGGACAGGGGGGGTACAATGAGCAGTTCTTC
.	.	TRBV9	TRBJ1-2	CASTYSPGTRRGYTF	TGTGCCAGCACCTACTCACCCGGGACACGAAGGGGCTACACCTTC
.	.	TRBV18	TRBJ2-7	CASSPPVSSEDHYEQYF	TGTGCCAGCTCACCACCTGTGTCTAGCGAAGATCACTACGAGCAGTACTTC
.	TRBD1	TRBV2	TRBJ1-1	CASRKDQTGHTEAFF	TGTGCCAGCAGGAAGGACCAGACAGGGCACACTGAAGCTTTCTTT
few	TRBD2	TRBV28	TRBJ2-3	CASSLRRGDTDTQYF	TGTGCCAGCAGTTTACGGCGGGGGGATACAGATACGCAGTATTTT
.	TRBD1	TRBV14	TRBJ2-2	CASSQYRDRSYGELFF	TGTGCCAGCAGCCAATACAGGGACAGGTCTTACGGGGAGCTGTTTTTT
few	.	TRBV5-6	TRBJ2-1	CASSLGNNEQFF	TGTGCCAGCTCCCTAGGCAACAATGAGCAGTTCTTC
.	.	TRBV15	TRBJ1-1	CATSRGYLWGQGTEAFF	TGTGCCACCAGCAGGGGGTATCTGTGGGGGCAGGGCACTGAAGCTTTCTTT
.	TRBD2	TRBV28	TRBJ2-3	CASSSLLAGSTDTQYF	TGTGCCAGCAGTTCCCTTCTAGCGGGAAGTACAGATACGCAGTATTTT
.	.	TRBV2	TRBJ1-5	CASSFLEGGYQPQHF	TGTGCCAGCAGTTTTTTAGAGGGAGGTTATCAGCCCCAGCATTTT
once	TRBD2	TRBV7-2	TRBJ2-2	CASSSKRGERTGELFF	TGTGCCAGCAGCTCGAAGCGGGGGGAGAGGACCGGGGAGCTGTTTTTT
once	TRBD1	TRBV2	TRBJ1-4	CASSVQGINEKLFF	TGTGCCAGCAGCGTACAGGGGATTAATGAAAAACTGTTTTTT
.	TRBD2	TRBV5-5	TRBJ2-3	CASSSGTSGYTDTQYF	TGTGCCAGCAGCTCCGGGACTAGCGGGTACACAGATACGCAGTATTTT
few	.	TRBV9	TRBJ2-5	CASSAGQKETQYF	TGTGCCAGCAGCGCCGGACAGAAAGAGACCCAGTACTTC
.	.	TRBV7-2	TRBJ1-2	CASSSPELGGYTF	TGTGCCAGCAGCTCCCCAGAACTAGGGGGCTACACCTTC
few	.	TRBV10-3	TRBJ1-3	CAITDSGTSGNTIYF	TGTGCCATCACCGACTCCGGGACATCTGGAAACACCATATATTTT
few	TRBD1	TRBV29-1	TRBJ1-1	CSVAGGRWNTEAFF	TGCAGCGTAGCAGGGGGGAGATGGAACACTGAAGCTTTCTTT
.	TRBD1	TRBV9	TRBJ1-2	CASSVETGDLYGYTF	TGTGCCAGCAGCGTAGAGACAGGGGATTTATATGGCTACACCTTC
.	.	TRBV9	TRBJ1-2	CASTPGGGGYTF	TGTGCCAGCACCCCCGGCGGGGGTGGCTACACCTTC
.	.	TRBV7-6	TRBJ1-2	CASSLQGFSGYTF	TGTGCCAGCAGCTTACAGGGCTTCTCTGGCTACACCTTC
.	TRBD1	TRBV4-2	TRBJ1-2	CASSQNPGTGEDYGYTF	TGTGCCAGCAGCCAAAACCCCGGGACAGGAGAGGACTATGGCTACACCTTC
.	.	TRBV7-9	TRBJ2-1	CASSLGGGGGSYNEQFF	TGTGCCAGCAGCTTAGGTGGTGGAGGCGGCTCCTACAATGAGCAGTTCTTC
.	.	TRBV11-2	TRBJ1-2	CASSSLSSGYTF	TGTGCCAGCAGCTCCCTATCTAGTGGCTACACCTTC
.	TRBD2	TRBV2	TRBJ2-2	CASRPTSGSGELFF	TGTGCCAGCAGACCGACTAGCGGGAGTGGGGAGCTGTTTTTT
.	.	TRBV5-1	TRBJ2-5	CASTLTPEETQYF	TGCGCCAGCACCTTGACTCCTGAAGAGACCCAGTACTTC